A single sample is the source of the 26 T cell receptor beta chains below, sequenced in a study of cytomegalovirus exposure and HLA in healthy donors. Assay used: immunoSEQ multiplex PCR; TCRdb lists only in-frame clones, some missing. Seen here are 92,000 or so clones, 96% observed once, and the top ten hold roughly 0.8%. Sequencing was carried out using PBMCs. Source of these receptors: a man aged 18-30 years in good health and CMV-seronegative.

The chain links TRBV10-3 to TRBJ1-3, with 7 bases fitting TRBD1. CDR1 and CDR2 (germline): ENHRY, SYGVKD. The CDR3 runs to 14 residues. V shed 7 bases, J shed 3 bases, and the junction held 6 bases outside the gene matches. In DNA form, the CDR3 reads TGTGCCATCAACGGGAGGGGGCTTGGAAACACCATATATTTT. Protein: CAINGRGLGNTIYF.

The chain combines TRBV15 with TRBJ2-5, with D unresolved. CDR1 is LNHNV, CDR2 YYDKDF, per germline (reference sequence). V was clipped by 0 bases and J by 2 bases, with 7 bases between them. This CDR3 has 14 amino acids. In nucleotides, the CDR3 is TGTGCCACCAGCAGAGATAGGAGACAAGAGACCCAGTACTTC. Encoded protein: CATSRDRRQETQYF.

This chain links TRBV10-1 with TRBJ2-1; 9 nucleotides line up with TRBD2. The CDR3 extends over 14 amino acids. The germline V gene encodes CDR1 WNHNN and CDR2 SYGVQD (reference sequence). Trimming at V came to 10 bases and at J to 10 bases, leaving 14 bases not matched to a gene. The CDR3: CATPLAGEIVEQFF. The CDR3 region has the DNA TGCGCCACGCCATTAGCGGGAGAGATCGTGGAGCAGTTCTTC.

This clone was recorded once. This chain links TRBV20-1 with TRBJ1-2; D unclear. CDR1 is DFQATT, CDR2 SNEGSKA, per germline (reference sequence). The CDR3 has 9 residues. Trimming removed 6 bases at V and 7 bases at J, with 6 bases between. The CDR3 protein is CSASRGYTF. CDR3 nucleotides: TGCAGTGCCAGTCGTGGCTACACCTTC.

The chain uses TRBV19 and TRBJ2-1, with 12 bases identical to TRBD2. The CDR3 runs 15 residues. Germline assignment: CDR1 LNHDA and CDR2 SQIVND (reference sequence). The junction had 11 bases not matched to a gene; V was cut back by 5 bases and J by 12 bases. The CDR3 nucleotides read TGTGCCAGTAGTCCGACTAGCGGGAGTTTAGGGCGGCAGTTCTTC. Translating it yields CASSPTSGSLGRQFF. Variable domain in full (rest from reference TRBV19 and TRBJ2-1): DGGITQSPKYLFRKEGQNVTLSCEQNLNHDAMYWYRQDPGQGLRLIYYSQIVNDFQKGDIAEGYSVSREKKESFPLTVTSAQKNPTAFYLCASSPTSGSLGRQFFGPGTRLTVL.

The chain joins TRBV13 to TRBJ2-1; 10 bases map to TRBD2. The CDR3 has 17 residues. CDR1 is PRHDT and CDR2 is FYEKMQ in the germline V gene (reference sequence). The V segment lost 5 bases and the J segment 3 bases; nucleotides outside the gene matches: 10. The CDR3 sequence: CASSAELGLAVYNEQFF. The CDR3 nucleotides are TGTGCCAGCAGCGCAGAGTTAGGACTAGCGGTCTACAATGAGCAGTTCTTC.

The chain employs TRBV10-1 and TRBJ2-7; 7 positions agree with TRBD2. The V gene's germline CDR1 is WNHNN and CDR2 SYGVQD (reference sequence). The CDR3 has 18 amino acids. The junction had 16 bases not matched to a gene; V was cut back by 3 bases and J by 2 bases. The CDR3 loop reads CASSDGAIGSGRAYEQYF. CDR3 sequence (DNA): TGCGCCAGCAGTGACGGCGCGATTGGTAGCGGGCGGGCCTACGAGCAGTACTTC.

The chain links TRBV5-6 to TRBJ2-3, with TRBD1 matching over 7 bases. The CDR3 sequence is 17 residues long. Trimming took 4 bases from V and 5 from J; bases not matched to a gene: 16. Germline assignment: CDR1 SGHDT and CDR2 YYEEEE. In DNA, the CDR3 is TGTGCCAGCAGCCGAGTGGACCGGGACAGTGAAGTAGATACGCAGTATTTT. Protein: CASSRVDRDSEVDTQYF.

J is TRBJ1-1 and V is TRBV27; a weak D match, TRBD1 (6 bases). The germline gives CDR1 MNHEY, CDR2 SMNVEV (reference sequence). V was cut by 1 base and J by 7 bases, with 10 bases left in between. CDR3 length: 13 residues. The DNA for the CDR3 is TGTGCCAGCAGTTTATGGGCAGGGGATGAAGCTTTCTTT. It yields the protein CASSLWAGDEAFF.

CDR3 DNA: TGTGCCACCAGCAGGGACGGGACAGGCCTCACAGATACGCAGTATTTT. Amino acid sequence: CATSRDGTGLTDTQYF. The chain combines TRBV15 with TRBJ2-3, with TRBD1 identical over 8 bases. With 3 bases clipped from V and 2 bases from J, the junction kept 7 bases outside the gene matches. This CDR3 contains 16 residues. CDR1 and CDR2 (germline): LNHNV, YYDKDF (reference sequence).

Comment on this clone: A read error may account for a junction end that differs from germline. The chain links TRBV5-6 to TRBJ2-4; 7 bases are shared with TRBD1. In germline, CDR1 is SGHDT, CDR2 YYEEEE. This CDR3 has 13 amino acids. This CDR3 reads CASSLGGDSIPYF. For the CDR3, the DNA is TGTGCCAGCAGCTTGGGTGGGGACAGCATTCCGTACTTC.

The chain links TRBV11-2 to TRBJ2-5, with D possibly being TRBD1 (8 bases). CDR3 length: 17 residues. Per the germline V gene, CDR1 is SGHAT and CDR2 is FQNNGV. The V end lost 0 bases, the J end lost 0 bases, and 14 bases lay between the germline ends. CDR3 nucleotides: TGTGCCAGCAGCTTAGAAGGACAGGGAGGGTACCAAGAGACCCAGTACTTC. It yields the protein CASSLEGQGGYQETQYF.

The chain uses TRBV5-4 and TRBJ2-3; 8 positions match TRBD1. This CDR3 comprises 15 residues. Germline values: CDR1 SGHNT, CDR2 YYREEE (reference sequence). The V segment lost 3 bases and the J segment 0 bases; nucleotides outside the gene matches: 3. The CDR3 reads CASSSGGGSTDTQYF. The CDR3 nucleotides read TGTGCCAGCAGCTCAGGGGGCGGGAGCACAGATACGCAGTATTTT.

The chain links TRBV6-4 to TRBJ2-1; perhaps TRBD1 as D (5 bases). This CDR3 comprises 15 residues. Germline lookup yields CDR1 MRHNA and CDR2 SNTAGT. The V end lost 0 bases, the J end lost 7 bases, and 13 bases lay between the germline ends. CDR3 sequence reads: CASSDSLRQRNEQFF. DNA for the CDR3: TGTGCCAGCAGTGACTCCTTAAGACAGAGAAATGAGCAGTTCTTC.

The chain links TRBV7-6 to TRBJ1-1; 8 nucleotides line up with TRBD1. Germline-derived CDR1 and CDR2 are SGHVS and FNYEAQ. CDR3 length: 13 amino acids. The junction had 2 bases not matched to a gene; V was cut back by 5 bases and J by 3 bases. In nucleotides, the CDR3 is TGTGCCAGCAGCCGGACAGGGCACACTGAAGCTTTCTTT. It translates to CASSRTGHTEAFF.

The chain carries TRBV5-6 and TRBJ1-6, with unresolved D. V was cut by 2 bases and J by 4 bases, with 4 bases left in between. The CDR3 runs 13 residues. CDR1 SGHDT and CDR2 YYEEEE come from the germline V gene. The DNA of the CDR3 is TGTGCCAGCAGCTTCCTTTATAATTCACCCCTCCACTTT. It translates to CASSFLYNSPLHF.

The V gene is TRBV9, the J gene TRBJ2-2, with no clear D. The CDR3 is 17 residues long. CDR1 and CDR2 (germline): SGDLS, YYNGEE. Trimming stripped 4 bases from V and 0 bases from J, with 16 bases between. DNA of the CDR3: TGTGCCAGCAGCCCCAACCACTTTACGACGAACACCGGGGAGCTGTTTTTT. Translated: CASSPNHFTTNTGELFF.

The CDR3: CASSSGRAFEQYV. The CDR3 coding sequence is TGTGCCAGCAGCTCGGGGAGGGCCTTCGAGCAGTACGTC. This chain joins TRBV5-6 and TRBJ2-7, with TRBD2 matching 7 bases. In germline, CDR1 is SGHDT, CDR2 YYEEEE. J gave up 6 bases and V 3 bases, and 6 bases lay outside the gene matches. The CDR3 totals 13 residues.

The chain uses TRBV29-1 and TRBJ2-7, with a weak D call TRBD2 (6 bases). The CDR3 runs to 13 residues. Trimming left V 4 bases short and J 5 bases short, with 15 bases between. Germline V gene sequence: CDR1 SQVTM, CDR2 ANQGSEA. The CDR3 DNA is TGCAGCGTTGTTGGGGGGTCCCGGGACGAGCAGTACGTC. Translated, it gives CSVVGGSRDEQYV.

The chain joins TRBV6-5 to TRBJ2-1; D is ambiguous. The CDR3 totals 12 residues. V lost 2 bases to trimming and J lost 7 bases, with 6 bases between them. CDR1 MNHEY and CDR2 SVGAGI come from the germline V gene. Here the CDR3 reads CASSYGPNEQFF. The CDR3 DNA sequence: TGTGCCAGCAGTTACGGCCCTAATGAGCAGTTCTTC.

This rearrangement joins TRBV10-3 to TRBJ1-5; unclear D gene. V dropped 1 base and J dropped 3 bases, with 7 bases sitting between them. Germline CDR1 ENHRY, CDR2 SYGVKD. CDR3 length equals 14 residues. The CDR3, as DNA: TGTGCCATCAGTGAGTACGGGTACAATCAGCCCCAGCATTTT. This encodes CAISEYGYNQPQHF.

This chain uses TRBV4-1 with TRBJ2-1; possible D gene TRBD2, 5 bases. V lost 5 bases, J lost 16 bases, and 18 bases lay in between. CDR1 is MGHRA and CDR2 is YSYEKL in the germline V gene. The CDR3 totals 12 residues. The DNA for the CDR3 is TGCGCCAGCAGCGAACCGGACTCCAGAACCTTCTTC. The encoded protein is CASSEPDSRTFF.

The CDR3 sequence: CASSVNSGRVTDTQYF. As DNA, the CDR3 is TGTGCCAGCAGCGTAAATAGCGGGAGGGTCACAGATACGCAGTATTTT. The chain couples TRBV9 to TRBJ2-3; 11 bases are a match to TRBD2. V lost 1 base to trimming and J lost 2 bases; unmatched junction nucleotides: 3. Germline CDR1 and CDR2: SGDLS and YYNGEE. The CDR3 extends over 16 amino acids.

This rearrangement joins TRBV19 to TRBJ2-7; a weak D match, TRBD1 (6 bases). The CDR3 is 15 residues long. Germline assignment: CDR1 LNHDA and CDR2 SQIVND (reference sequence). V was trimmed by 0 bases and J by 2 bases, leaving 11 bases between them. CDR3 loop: CASSIDLGGPYEQYF. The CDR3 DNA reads TGTGCCAGTAGTATAGATCTTGGGGGCCCCTACGAGCAGTACTTC.

CDR3 in DNA: TGTGCCAGCAGTCTTCGACAGGGGAGCACCGGGGAGCTGTTTTTT. Protein sequence: CASSLRQGSTGELFF. The genes are TRBV6-5 and TRBJ2-2, with 8 bases fitting TRBD1. The length of the CDR3 is 15 residues. Trimming took 5 bases from V and 4 from J; bases not matched to a gene: 6. Germline lookup yields CDR1 MNHEY and CDR2 SVGAGI.

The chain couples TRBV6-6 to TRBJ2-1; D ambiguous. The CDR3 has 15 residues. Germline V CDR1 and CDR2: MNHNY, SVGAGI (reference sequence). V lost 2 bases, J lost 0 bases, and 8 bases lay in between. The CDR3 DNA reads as TGTGCCAGCAGTTACCTCGGTAGCTCCTACAATGAGCAGTTCTTC. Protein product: CASSYLGSSYNEQFF.